Each of the 16 T cell receptor beta chains below was sequenced from the same sample in a study of sequential checkpoint blockade in melanoma. Method: immunoSEQ multiplex PCR; TCRdb's copy keeps in-frame clones and lacks some. The sample shows some 15,000 clones, 74% of them seen only once. The treatment was: randomized to nivolumab then ipilimumab (arm A) or the reverse (arm B). This material consisted of CD8+ T cells sorted from blood (inferred from file names), taken from a patient given nivolumab and ipilimumab in sequence. These receptors were collected from a human donor with melanoma.

The chain is built from TRBV19 and TRBJ2-2; 15 nucleotides align to TRBD2. This CDR3 has 15 residues. Germline loops: CDR1 LNHDA, CDR2 SQIVND (reference sequence). V lost 4 bases to trimming and J lost 7 bases; unmatched junction nucleotides: 1. CDR3 protein: CASSTGLAGGGELFF. The CDR3 nucleotides read TGTGCCAGTAGTACGGGACTAGCGGGGGGCGGGGAGCTGTTTTTT.

The chain carries TRBV29-1 and TRBJ2-7; D possibly corresponds to TRBD2 (5 bases). Germline-derived CDR1 and CDR2 are SQVTM and ANQGSEA. There are 16 residues in the CDR3. Deletions cut 7 bases from V and 3 bases from J, with 25 bases between. CDR3 amino acids: CSAPTGIPRRIYEQYF. The CDR3 region has the DNA TGCAGCGCTCCAACCGGGATCCCTCGGAGAATCTACGAGCAGTACTTC.

The chain has TRBV4-3 and TRBJ1-5; D is perhaps TRBD1 (6 bases). This CDR3 region has 15 residues. With 4 bases removed from V and 4 bases from J, the gap between germline ends came to 14 bases. Germline V lookup: CDR1 LGHNA, CDR2 YSLEER. The CDR3 protein is CASSPDGGLNQPQHF. The CDR3 DNA reads as TGCGCCAGCAGCCCGGACGGGGGGCTGAATCAGCCCCAGCATTTT.

This chain links TRBV7-8 with TRBJ2-6; tentatively, D is TRBD2 (7 bases). Trimming shortened V by 1 base and J by 0 bases, and 13 bases separated the two germline ends. The V gene's germline CDR1 is SGHVS and CDR2 FQNEAQ. The CDR3 loop spans 18 amino acids. The CDR3: CASSLDGRGASGANVLTF. CDR3 DNA: TGTGCCAGCAGCTTAGATGGGAGGGGGGCCTCTGGGGCCAACGTCCTGACTTTC.

This chain uses TRBV10-3 with TRBJ1-1; D not resolved. V gave up 2 bases and J gave up 8 bases, with 12 bases separating them. Germline V lookup: CDR1 ENHRY, CDR2 SYGVKD. CDR3 length: 13 amino acids. DNA of the CDR3: TGTGCCATCAGTGAGAAGGGTAGCGGGGAAGCTTTCTTT. It yields the protein CAISEKGSGEAFF.

This clone is termed medium-sized. The chain combines TRBV7-8 with TRBJ1-1; no clear D. The CDR3 is 14 amino acids. Trimming pared 2 bases from V and 2 bases from J, leaving 9 bases between. Germline V gene data show CDR1 as SGHVS and CDR2 as FQNEAQ. This chain's CDR3 is CASSLLTPNTEAFF. The DNA of the CDR3 is TGTGCCAGCAGCTTACTAACGCCTAACACTGAAGCTTTCTTT.

This chain links TRBV7-9 with TRBJ2-7, with D possibly being TRBD1 (6 bases). CDR3 length: 14 amino acids. Trimming shortened V by 6 bases and J by 2 bases, and 14 bases separated the two germline ends. Germline V gene sequence: CDR1 SEHNR, CDR2 FQNEAQ (reference sequence). CDR3 nucleotides: TGTGCCAGCAGTTGGGACACCGGAACCTACGAGCAGTACTTC. Translating gives CASSWDTGTYEQYF.

The rearrangement joins TRBV18 to TRBJ2-3, with D perhaps matching TRBD2 (5 bases). This CDR3 region has 14 residues. V dropped 3 bases and J dropped 2 bases, with 9 bases sitting between them. Germline V gives CDR1 KGHSH, CDR2 LQKENI. In nucleotides, the CDR3 is TGTGCCAGCTCACCGACGGACTTCACAGATACGCAGTATTTT. It specifies CASSPTDFTDTQYF. Full variable domain (remainder filled in from reference TRBV18 and TRBJ2-3): NAGVMQNPRHLVRRRGQEARLRCSPMKGHSHVYWYRQLPEEGLKFMVYLQKENIIDESGMPKERFSAEFPKEGPSILRIQQVVRGDSAAYFCASSPTDFTDTQYFGPGTRLTVL.

The chain has TRBV29-1 and TRBJ2-7; D perhaps matches TRBD1 (5 bases). Germline values: CDR1 SQVTM, CDR2 ANQGSEA. V was cut by 3 bases and J by 6 bases, with 15 bases left in between. The CDR3 sequence is 13 residues long. CDR3 DNA sequence: TGCAGCGTTGATTCAGGGTCGGGCGGCGAGCAGTACTTC. Translation gives CSVDSGSGGEQYF.

This clone has only a few counts. The gene calls are TRBV6-6 and TRBJ1-1, with TRBD1 matching over 7 bases. Trimming cost V 8 bases and J 0 bases; bases outside gene matches: 9. The CDR3 has 15 residues. CDR1 MNHNY and CDR2 SVGAGI come from the germline V gene (reference sequence). The CDR3 sequence: CASLPKGQLNTEAFF. For the CDR3, the DNA is TGTGCCAGCTTACCGAAGGGACAGTTGAACACTGAAGCTTTCTTT.

The chain uses TRBV4-3 and TRBJ2-7, with 7 bases matching TRBD1. J gave up 2 bases and V 0 bases, and 7 bases lay outside the gene matches. There are 16 residues in the CDR3. Germline CDR1 reads LGHNA; CDR2 reads YSLEER. CDR3 in amino acids: CASSQDRDRVPYEQYV. Here the CDR3 DNA reads TGCGCCAGCAGCCAAGATCGAGACAGGGTCCCCTACGAGCAGTACGTC.

The chain links TRBV9 to TRBJ2-7; no firm D call. The CDR3 has 15 amino acids. V was clipped by 0 bases and J by 1 base, with 11 bases between them. Germline V gives CDR1 SGDLS, CDR2 YYNGEE. In nucleotides, the CDR3 is TGTGCCAGCAGCGTAGACGATGGGCCGTCCTACGAGCAGTACTTC. This gives the protein CASSVDDGPSYEQYF.

In its sample, this clone ranks as medium-sized (0.01 to 0.1%). At the DNA level, this CDR3 is encoded by other sequences in the same sample as well. The genes are TRBV18 and TRBJ1-1; D not resolved. Germline CDR1 KGHSH, CDR2 LQKENI. The CDR3 has 14 residues. Trimming stripped 2 bases from V and 0 bases from J, with 7 bases between. CDR3 amino acids: CASSPSVLNTEAFF. Written as DNA, the CDR3 is TGTGCCAGCTCACCATCGGTTCTGAACACTGAAGCTTTCTTT.

Details on this clone: The junction does not match germline at one end; this may be a read error. The chain couples TRBV19 to TRBJ2-2, with D possibly being TRBD1 (6 bases). CDR1 and CDR2 from the germline V gene are LNHDA and SQIVND (reference sequence). CDR3 length: 12 residues. CDR3 nucleotides: TGCGCGGCAGGGGAGAACACCGGGGAGCTGTTTTTT. Translation: CAAGENTGELFF.

Written as DNA, the CDR3 is TGTGCCAGCAGCTTAGGGGACAACAGGGGGTATGTTGAAGCTTTCTTT. This sequence encodes CASSLGDNRGYVEAFF. The rearrangement joins TRBV7-2 to TRBJ1-1; 8 nucleotides agree with TRBD1. Per germline, CDR1 SGHTA and CDR2 FQGNSA. V lost 1 base to trimming and J lost 7 bases; unmatched junction nucleotides: 11. This CDR3 contains 16 residues. Supplemented by reference TRBV7-2 and TRBJ1-1, the full variable domain reads GAGVSQSPSNKVTEKGKDVELRCDPISGHTALYWYRQSLGQGLEFLIYFQGNSAPDKSGLPSDRFSAERTGGSVSTLTIQRTQQEDSAVYLCASSLGDNRGYVEAFFGQGTRLTVV.

This clone was recorded a few times. This rearrangement joins TRBV6-1 to TRBJ2-5; a weak D match, TRBD2 (6 bases). The CDR3 has 15 residues. CDR1 MNHNS and CDR2 SASEGT come from the germline V gene. The V end was cut by 4 bases, the J end by 1 base, with 13 bases between. CDR3 coding DNA: TGTGCCAGCAGTGGGGACTCGAGGCCCCAAGAGACCCAGTACTTC. Translating it yields CASSGDSRPQETQYF.